This T cell receptor beta chain was sequenced in a study of blood T cell repertoires in COVID-19. Overall study context: Sites across the United States, Italy and Spain contributed samples from acute and convalescent COVID-19. Sample material is recorded as cDNA or gDNA derived from T cells, B-cell-depleted T cells, or PBMCs.

As originally analysed: Estimation of nucleated cell counts was performed using reference gene primer amplification. Clones were sequenced by immunoSEQ multiplex PCR, and TCRdb holds only the in-frame ones, with some missing. V and J calls and clone size are as listed in that table; D and trimming were resolved from the DNA. Here the sample spans about 130,000 clones, approximately 85% being singletons. Germline V gene lookup returns CDR1 SSHAT and CDR2 FNYEAQ (reference sequence). The CDR3 covers 12 residues. Germline trimming cut 4 bases from V and 14 bases from J; bases unmatched to any gene: 5. The V gene is TRBV7-7, the J gene TRBJ1-6; 7 nucleotides agree with TRBD1. This TCR derives from a man older than 75 with active or convalescent COVID-19. Sequencing was performed on peripheral blood. CDR3 in amino acids: CASSSDREALHF. The CDR3, as DNA: TGTGCCAGCAGCTCCGACAGGGAGGCCCTCCACTTT.